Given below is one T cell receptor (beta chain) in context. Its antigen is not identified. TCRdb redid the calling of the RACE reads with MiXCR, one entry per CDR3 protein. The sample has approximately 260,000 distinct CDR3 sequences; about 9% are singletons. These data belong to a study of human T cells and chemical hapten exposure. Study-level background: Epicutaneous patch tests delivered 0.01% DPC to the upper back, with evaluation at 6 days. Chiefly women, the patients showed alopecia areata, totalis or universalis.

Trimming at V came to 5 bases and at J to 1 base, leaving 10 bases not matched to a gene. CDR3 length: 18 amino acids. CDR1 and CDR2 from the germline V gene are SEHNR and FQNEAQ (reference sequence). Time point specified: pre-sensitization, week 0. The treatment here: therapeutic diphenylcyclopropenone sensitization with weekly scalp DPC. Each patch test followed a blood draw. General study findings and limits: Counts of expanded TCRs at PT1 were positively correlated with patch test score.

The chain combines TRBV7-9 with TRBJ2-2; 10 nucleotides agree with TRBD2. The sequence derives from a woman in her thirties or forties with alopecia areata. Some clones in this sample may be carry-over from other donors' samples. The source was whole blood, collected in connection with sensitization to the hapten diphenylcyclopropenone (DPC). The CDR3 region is CASSRRTSGTLNTGELFF. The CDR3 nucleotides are TGTGCCAGCAGCCGTAGAACTAGCGGGACCTTGAACACCGGGGAGCTGTTTTTT.